This T cell receptor beta chain was sequenced in a study of spatial heterogeneity in lung cancer. Only a few counts were recorded for this clonotype. Its antigen is unidentified. Study-wide findings and caveats: Counts that tracked tumor mutation counts were those of expanded intratumoral alpha and beta TCRs.

The CDR3 spans 13 residues. In germline, CDR1 is MNHEY, CDR2 SMNVEV (reference sequence). Trimming removed 4 bases from V and 5 bases from J, with 12 bases in between. Regarding time point: sample taken at primary tumor resection. TCRdb reprocessed the 5' RACE reads with MiXCR, giving one entry per CDR3 protein. This sample has roughly 20,000 distinct CDR3 sequences, with 4.5% to 5% found just once. This chain joins TRBV27 and TRBJ2-7, with D possibly being TRBD1 (6 bases). The receptor was isolated from a male donor with early-stage non-small cell lung cancer. Here the sequenced sample was lung tumor tissue, taken at surgery. DNA for the CDR3: TGTGCCAGCAGTTCACAGGGTGGGAACGAGCAGTACTTC. Its protein product is CASSSQGGNEQYF.